The present TCR beta chain was sequenced within a study of OX40 agonist ivuxolimab in advanced cancers. Background on the study: Enrolled patients in dose escalation had cancers that were hepatocellular carcinoma, melanoma, renal cell or head and neck cancer.

The data were produced by immunoSEQ multiplex PCR, yet TCRdb's version contains in-frame clones alone and is incomplete. Here the sample spans around 40,000 clones, around 80% being singletons. The source material was CD4+ or CD8+ T cells sorted from blood, sampled in a trial of the OX40 agonist ivuxolimab. This TCR came from an adult with an advanced solid tumor such as melanoma, head and neck, liver or kidney cancer.

Here the CDR3 DNA reads TGCGCCAGCAGCTTCACAGATACGCAGTATTTT. Its protein product is CASSFTDTQYF. The rearrangement uses TRBV5-1 and TRBJ2-3; no definite D call. The ends were cut back, 2 bases at V and 2 bases at J, with 0 bases in the middle. From germline, CDR1 is SGHRS and CDR2 YFSETQ. The CDR3 spans 11 residues.